This T cell receptor (beta chain) is from a study of T cells in Graves' hyperthyroidism and ophthalmopathy. This clonotype appeared many times. No antigen is known for it. It was RNA transcripts that yielded the amplified TCR beta CDR3 regions. An initial round of RT-PCR targeting the TCR CDR3 relied on the HTBI primer set. TCRdb passed the multiplex PCR reads through MiXCR, listing each CDR3 protein once. This table has some 200,000 distinct CDR3 sequences, approximately 17% appearing once. Regarding the study as a whole: Ophthalmopathy and stable hyperthyroidism were separated by a 13 V-J model. The model's output predicted ophthalmopathy at a median of about 6.5 months prior to onset.

Hyperthyroidism in the patients, aged 18 to 65, was newly diagnosed and under 2 months in duration. The CDR3 is 13 residues long. CDR1 and CDR2 (germline): SNHLY, FYNNEI. After removal of 5 bases from V and 4 bases from J, the junction contained 3 bases not matched to a gene. The chain has TRBV2 and TRBJ1-1; 8 positions match TRBD1. This TCR was recovered from a man aged 50 to 59 with Graves' hyperthyroidism. Sequencing was carried out using blood. Here the CDR3 reads CASSLTGGTEAFF. CDR3 in DNA: TGTGCCAGCAGTTTAACAGGGGGCACTGAAGCTTTCTTT.